This TCR beta chain originates from a study of cytomegalovirus exposure and HLA in healthy donors. V gave up 4 bases and J gave up 5 bases; unmatched junction bases: 15. The CDR3 spans 17 residues. Germline-derived CDR1 and CDR2 are SGDLS and YYNGEE. PCR amplification relied on 60 Vbeta primers (plus 13 Jbeta primers). In the study's own analysis: Per a later analysis, the number of unique TCR beta chains was about 80 million, of which around 10 million were shared. Libraries were prepared by immunoSEQ multiplex PCR; TCRdb keeps only in-frame clonotypes and omits some of them. That table furnishes V, J and clone size, whereas the DNA furnished D and trimming. The repertoire holds around 230,000 clones, with over 80% as singletons.

This clonotype was obtained from a middle-aged man in good health and CMV-seropositive. The sequenced material came from PBMCs. The rearrangement uses TRBV9 and TRBJ2-5; 9 nucleotides align to TRBD1. CDR3 sequence: CASSPLGTGQMGETQYF. CDR3 in DNA: TGTGCCAGCAGCCCTCTTGGGACAGGGCAGATGGGGGAGACCCAGTACTTC. The whole variable domain, filled in from reference TRBV9 and TRBJ2-5, reads DSGVTQTPKHLITATGQRVTLRCSPRSGDLSVYWYQQSLDQGLQFLIQYYNGEERAKGNILERFSAQQFPDLHSELNLSSLELGDSALYFCASSPLGTGQMGETQYFGPGTRLLVL.